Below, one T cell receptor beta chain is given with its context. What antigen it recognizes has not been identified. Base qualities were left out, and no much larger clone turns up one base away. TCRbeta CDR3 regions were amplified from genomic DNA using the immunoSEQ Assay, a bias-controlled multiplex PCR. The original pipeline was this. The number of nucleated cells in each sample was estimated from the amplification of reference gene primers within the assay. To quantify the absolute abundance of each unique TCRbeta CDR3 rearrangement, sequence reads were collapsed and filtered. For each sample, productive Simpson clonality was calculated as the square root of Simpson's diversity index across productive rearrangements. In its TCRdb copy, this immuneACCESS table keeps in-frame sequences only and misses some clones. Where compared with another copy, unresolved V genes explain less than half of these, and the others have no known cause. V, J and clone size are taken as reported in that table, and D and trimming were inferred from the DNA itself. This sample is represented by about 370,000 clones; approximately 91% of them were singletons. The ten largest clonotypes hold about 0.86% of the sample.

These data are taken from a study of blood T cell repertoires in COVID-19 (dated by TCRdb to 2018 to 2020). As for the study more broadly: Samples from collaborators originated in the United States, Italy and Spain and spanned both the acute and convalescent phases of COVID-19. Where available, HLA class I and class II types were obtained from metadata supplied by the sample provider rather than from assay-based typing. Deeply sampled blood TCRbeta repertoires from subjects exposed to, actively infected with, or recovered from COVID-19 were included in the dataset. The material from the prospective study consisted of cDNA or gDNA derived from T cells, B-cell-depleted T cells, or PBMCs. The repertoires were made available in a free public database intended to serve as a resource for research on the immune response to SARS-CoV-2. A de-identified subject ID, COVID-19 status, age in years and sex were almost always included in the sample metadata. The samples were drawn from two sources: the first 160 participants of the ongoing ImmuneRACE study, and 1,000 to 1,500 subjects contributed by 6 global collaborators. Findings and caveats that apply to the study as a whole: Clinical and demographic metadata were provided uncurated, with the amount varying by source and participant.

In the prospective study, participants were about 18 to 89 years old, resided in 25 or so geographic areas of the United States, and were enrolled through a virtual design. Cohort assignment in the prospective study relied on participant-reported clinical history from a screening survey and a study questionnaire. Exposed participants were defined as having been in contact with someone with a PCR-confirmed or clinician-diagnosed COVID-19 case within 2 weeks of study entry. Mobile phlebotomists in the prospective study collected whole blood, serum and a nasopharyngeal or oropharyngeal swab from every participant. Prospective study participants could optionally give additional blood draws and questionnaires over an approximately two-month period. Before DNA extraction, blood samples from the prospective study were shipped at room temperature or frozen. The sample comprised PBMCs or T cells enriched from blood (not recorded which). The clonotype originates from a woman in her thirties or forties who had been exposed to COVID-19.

The DNA reads as follows: TGCGCCAGCAGCTTCGAGATAGCAAACGAGCAGTACTTC. It codes for CASSFEIANEQYF. The chain uses TRBV5-1 and TRBJ2-7, with the D gene too uncertain to name. Looking up the germline V gene yields CDR1 SGHRS and CDR2 YFSETQ. V is reduced by 2 bases and J by 5 bases, leaving a spacing of 11 bases between them. Reading from cysteine to phenylalanine, the CDR3 counts 13 amino acids. This entry keeps only the CDR3 DNA: 39 bases, framed from base 1.